Given below is one T cell receptor (beta chain) in context. Expressed TCRB transcripts were sequenced because the entire RNA isolate underwent reverse transcription. TCRdb's table, derived via immunoSEQ multiplex PCR, lists solely in-frame clones and lacks some. The table records approximately 250,000 clones, 13% to 15% of them present only once. The data derive from a study of beta chain features in type 1 diabetes. About 120 mL of blood, on average, came from one heparinised draw per donor. Germline loops: CDR1 SGDLS, CDR2 YYNGEE. The CDR3 covers 18 residues. After removal of 4 bases from V and 3 bases from J, the junction contained 16 bases not matched to a gene.

The chain employs TRBV9 and TRBJ2-5, with TRBD2 identical over 9 bases. Sequencing was performed on naive CD4+ T cells from blood. This TCR derives from a woman aged 40 to 55 in good health. This chain's CDR3 is CASSYRGWGGGGEETQYF. CDR3 sequence (DNA): TGTGCCAGCAGCTATCGAGGGTGGGGTGGCGGGGGGGAAGAGACCCAGTACTTC.